This TCR beta chain stems from a study of cytomegalovirus exposure and HLA in healthy donors. Study results and caveats: Among the sequence variants, a highly shared cluster was likely an artifact of sequencing. Researchers reported in a later analysis that a missense DCLRE1C variant was tied to TCR beta V- and J-gene trimming. Overall, approximately 150 TCR beta chains were annotated as cytomegalovirus-associated.

Comment on this clone: What it binds is not known.

This CDR3 contains 16 residues. The germline gives CDR1 SGHNT, CDR2 YYREEE (reference sequence). The trim removed 4 bases at V and 7 bases at J, leaving 5 bases unmatched. Amplification used 60 Vbeta primers and 13 Jbeta primers. Original processing notes: It was a later analysis that counted around 85 million unique TCR beta chains, of which around 11 million were shared. The assay was immunoSEQ multiplex PCR, and TCRdb's table has in-frame clones only and misses some. Clone size and the V and J calls come from that table; the DNA yielded D and trimming. Of 90,000 to 130,000 clones in the sample, roughly 80% were seen once.

This TCR was recovered from a man aged 25-45 years in good health and CMV-seropositive. V is TRBV5-4 and J is TRBJ2-2; 15 bases are shared with TRBD2. What was sequenced was PBMCs. The DNA of the CDR3 is TGTGCCAGCAGCCAAGGACTAGCGGGAGGGGTCGGGGAGCTGTTTTTT. Protein product: CASSQGLAGGVGELFF.